Given below is one T cell receptor beta chain in context. Its antigen is still unknown. This record belongs to a study of untreated major depressive disorder. Study-wide results and limits: Compared with controls, depressed patients showed more TRBV05-01 (Vbeta 5.1) usage in CD4+ T cells.

Germline values: CDR1 SGHNT, CDR2 YYREEE (reference sequence). This CDR3 has 14 amino acids. Trimming removed 0 bases from V and 5 bases from J; junction bases left unmatched: 4. Assay used: immunoSEQ multiplex PCR; TCRdb lists only in-frame clones, some missing. The repertoire holds about 20,000 clones, roughly nine tenths seen once, with approximately 0.6% in the top ten. Sequenced: CD4+ T cells from PBMCs. This chain uses TRBV5-4 with TRBJ1-1; 7 nucleotides line up with TRBD1. The clonotype originates from a woman aged 40 to 50 with major depressive disorder. As DNA, the CDR3 is TGTGCCAGCAGCTTGGACAGGGGTGGGACTGAAGCTTTCTTT. Encoded protein: CASSLDRGGTEAFF.